Presented here are 18 T cell receptor beta chains from one specimen sequenced in a study of blood T cell repertoires in COVID-19. The assay was immunoSEQ multiplex PCR, and TCRdb's table has in-frame clones only and misses some. The data hold about 300,000 clones, with about 88% observed a single time. What was sequenced was peripheral blood. The receptors come from a man between 65 and 85 years old with acute or convalescent COVID-19.

This chain uses TRBV7-3 with TRBJ1-2; a weak D match, TRBD1 (6 bases). Germline-derived CDR1 and CDR2 are SGHTA and FQGTGA. This CDR3 comprises 17 residues. V was cut by 2 bases and J by 1 base, with 17 bases left in between. CDR3 DNA sequence: TGTGCCAGCAGCTTAGGACAGCTCCTTCTACTTAACTATGGCTACACCTTC. This encodes CASSLGQLLLLNYGYTF.

This clone was seen once. This chain links TRBV3-1 (or the pseudogene TRBV3-2) with TRBJ1-1; a possible D gene is TRBD1 (5 bases). CDR3 length equals 13 residues. Germline V gene data show CDR1 as LGHDT and CDR2 as YNNKEL (reference sequence). The V end was cut by 2 bases, the J end by 1 base, with 5 bases between. CDR3 sequence reads: CASSQTGNTEAFF. The CDR3 coding sequence is TGTGCCAGCAGCCAAACAGGGAACACTGAAGCTTTCTTT.

This chain joins TRBV19 and TRBJ2-2; no reliable D call. The germline V gene has CDR1 LNHDA and CDR2 SQIVND (reference sequence). The germline V and J ends were trimmed by 5 bases and 0 bases, with 10 bases remaining between them. This CDR3 has 15 residues. The CDR3 reads CASSPESANTGELFF. The DNA for the CDR3 is TGTGCCAGTAGTCCCGAGAGCGCGAACACCGGGGAGCTGTTTTTT.

The V gene is TRBV4-2, the J gene TRBJ1-1; D is perhaps TRBD1 (6 bases). Germline values: CDR1 LGHNA, CDR2 YNFKEQ. CDR3 size: 13 residues. Trimming left V 0 bases short and J 10 bases short, with 12 bases between. The DNA for the CDR3 is TGTGCCAGCAGCCAAGATCTACAGGGTGGAGCTTTCTTT. It translates to CASSQDLQGGAFF.

This chain uses TRBV7-2 with TRBJ1-2; a weak D match, TRBD1 (6 bases). This CDR3 has 12 amino acids. V was cut by 6 bases and J by 4 bases, with 9 bases left in between. Looked up from germline, CDR1 is SGHTA and CDR2 is FQGNSA. The CDR3 region has the DNA TGTGCCAGCAGTCAGACAGGCTATGGCTACACCTTC. It translates to CASSQTGYGYTF.

The chain carries TRBV5-6 and TRBJ2-6; TRBD1 agrees at 8 bases. CDR3 size: 16 residues. Germline V gives CDR1 SGHDT, CDR2 YYEEEE. J was trimmed by 4 bases and V by 3 bases; bases with no gene match: 6. The CDR3 region is CASSWWTGTGANVLTF. The CDR3 DNA reads as TGTGCCAGCAGCTGGTGGACAGGGACAGGGGCCAACGTCCTGACTTTC.

The chain links TRBV7-6 to TRBJ1-5, with 8 bases that match TRBD1. CDR3 length: 15 residues. In germline, CDR1 is SGHVS, CDR2 FNYEAQ. J was trimmed by 3 bases and V by 3 bases; bases with no gene match: 4. The CDR3 sequence is CASSLARGPNQPQHF. For the CDR3, the DNA is TGTGCCAGCAGCTTGGCCAGGGGGCCCAATCAGCCCCAGCATTTT. Drawing the rest from reference TRBV7-6 and TRBJ1-5, the complete variable domain is GAGVSQSPRYKVTKRGQDVALRCDPISGHVSLYWYRQALGQGPEFLTYFNYEAQQDKSGLPNDRFSAERPEGSISTLTIQRTEQRDSAMYRCASSLARGPNQPQHFGDGTRLSIL.

V is TRBV5-1 and J is TRBJ2-7; tentatively, D is TRBD1 (5 bases). Germline CDR1 SGHRS, CDR2 YFSETQ. This CDR3 has 16 residues. V lost 0 bases and J 0 bases, leaving 13 bases between the germline ends. In nucleotides, the CDR3 is TGCGCCAGCAGCTTGGGACCCGAGACAGCCTCCTACGAGCAGTACTTC. The encoded protein is CASSLGPETASYEQYF.

This clone was recorded a few times. The chain carries TRBV5-4 and TRBJ2-5; D perhaps matches TRBD2 (5 bases). The V and J ends lost 0 bases and 4 bases respectively, with 7 bases between them. This CDR3 contains 13 residues. Germline CDR1 SGHNT, CDR2 YYREEE (reference sequence). Here the CDR3 reads CASSLAAGETQYF. Here the CDR3 DNA reads TGTGCCAGCAGCTTGGCGGCGGGAGAGACCCAGTACTTC.

The chain couples TRBV30 to TRBJ2-3, with 7 bases lining up with TRBD2. J gave up 4 bases and V 8 bases, and 9 bases lay outside the gene matches. The CDR3 runs 13 residues. Germline CDR1 is GTSNPN and CDR2 is SVGIG (reference sequence). The CDR3 DNA is TGTGCCGGGGGGGGGAAGGGGTCAGATACGCAGTATTTT. This codes for CAGGGKGSDTQYF.

The rearrangement joins TRBV9 to TRBJ2-7; D gene ambiguous. The CDR3 covers 12 residues. The germline V gene encodes CDR1 SGDLS and CDR2 YYNGEE. Trimming shortened V by 3 bases and J by 6 bases, and 10 bases separated the two germline ends. In DNA, the CDR3 is TGTGCCAGCAGCGGGTACTCTGGCGAGCAGTACTTC. As protein: CASSGYSGEQYF.

The chain combines TRBV18 with TRBJ1-4; D unresolved. From germline, CDR1 is KGHSH and CDR2 LQKENI. Trimming shortened V by 3 bases and J by 3 bases, and 8 bases separated the two germline ends. The CDR3 has 14 residues. CDR3 region: CASSPRGANEKLFF. The CDR3 coding sequence is TGTGCCAGCTCACCCCGCGGGGCTAATGAAAAACTGTTTTTT. Together with reference TRBV18 and TRBJ1-4, the CDR3 gives the full variable domain: NAGVMQNPRHLVRRRGQEARLRCSPMKGHSHVYWYRQLPEEGLKFMVYLQKENIIDESGMPKERFSAEFPKEGPSILRIQQVVRGDSAAYFCASSPRGANEKLFFGSGTQLSVL.

This clone was seen more than once but under ten times. The CDR3 DNA reads TGTGCCAGCAGCCCCCAGACAGCTAACTATGGCTACACCTTC. Amino acids: CASSPQTANYGYTF. This chain links TRBV7-9 with TRBJ1-2; possibly TRBD1 for D (5 bases). The CDR3 consists of 14 residues. V lost 5 bases and J lost 0, with 10 bases in between. CDR1 and CDR2 (germline): SEHNR, FQNEAQ (reference sequence).

The chain uses TRBV3-1 (or the pseudogene TRBV3-2) and TRBJ1-4; TRBD1 might be the D (5 bases). CDR1 and CDR2 from the germline V gene are LGHDT and YNNKEL (reference sequence). V gave up 3 bases and J gave up 7 bases, with 12 bases separating them. The CDR3 sequence is 14 residues long. CDR3 DNA: TGTGCCAGCAGCCAGGTCACCGGGGGTGAAAAACTGTTTTTT. Its protein product is CASSQVTGGEKLFF.

This chain uses TRBV5-3 with TRBJ2-2; possible D gene TRBD1, 5 bases. Being an ORF, TRBV5-3 has a function that is uncertain. The CDR3 spans 17 residues. V lost 0 bases, J lost 1 base, and 13 bases lay in between. The CDR3 sequence: CARSLDQMTVNTGELFF. In DNA, the CDR3 is TGTGCCAGAAGCTTGGATCAGATGACAGTGAACACCGGGGAGCTGTTTTTT.

J is TRBJ2-5 and V is TRBV28; 7 bases agree with TRBD2. Germline CDR1 and CDR2: MDHEN and SYDVKM. V trimming: 8 bases; J trimming: 2 bases; junction bases outside the gene matches: 5. The CDR3 extends over 13 amino acids. The CDR3 loop reads CASGSSGQETQYF. In nucleotides, the CDR3 is TGTGCCAGCGGGTCTAGCGGACAAGAGACCCAGTACTTC. The full variable domain, completed using reference TRBV28 and TRBJ2-5, is DVKVTQSSRYLVKRTGEKVFLECVQDMDHENMFWYRQDPGLGLRLIYFSYDVKMKEKGDIPEGYSVSREKKERFSLILESASTNQTSMYLCASGSSGQETQYFGPGTRLLVL.

This chain connects TRBV29-1 to TRBJ2-1; D possibly corresponds to TRBD2 (6 bases). Trimming cost V 5 bases and J 5 bases, with 13 bases left between them. The CDR3 has 13 residues. Germline CDR1 is SQVTM and CDR2 is ANQGSEA. CDR3 nucleotide sequence: TGCAGCGTTCGGAGGGGAGGCAACAATGAGCAGTTCTTC. Translation: CSVRRGGNNEQFF.

J is TRBJ1-5 and V is TRBV6-2 or TRBV6-3; 9 nucleotides align to TRBD1. Germline CDR1 is MNHEY and CDR2 is SVGEGT. The V and J ends lost 6 bases and 5 bases, in that order; junction bases with no gene match: 17. This CDR3 contains 18 residues. Here the CDR3 reads CASSLTGGAGRRYQPQHF. DNA of the CDR3: TGTGCCAGCAGCCTCACAGGGGGCGCGGGGCGGCGGTATCAGCCCCAGCATTTT.